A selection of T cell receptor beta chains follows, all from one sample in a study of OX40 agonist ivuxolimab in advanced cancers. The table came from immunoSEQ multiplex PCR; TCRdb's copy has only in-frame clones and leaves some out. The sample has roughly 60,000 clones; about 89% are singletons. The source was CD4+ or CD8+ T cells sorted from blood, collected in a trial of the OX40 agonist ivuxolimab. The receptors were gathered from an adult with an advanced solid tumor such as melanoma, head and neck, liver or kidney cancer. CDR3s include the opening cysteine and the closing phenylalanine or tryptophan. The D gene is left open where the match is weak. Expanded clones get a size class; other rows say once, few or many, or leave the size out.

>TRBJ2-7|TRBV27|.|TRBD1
TGTGCCAGCAGTTTAGTGGGACAGTACTACGAGCAGTACTTC
CASSLVGQYYEQYF
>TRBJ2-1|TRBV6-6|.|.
TGTGCCAGCAGTTACTCGGGGCGGGATCACAATGAGCAGTTCTTC
CASSYSGRDHNEQFF
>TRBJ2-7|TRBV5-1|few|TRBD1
TGCGCCAGCAGCTTAGGGACAGGGGAATACGAGCAGTACTTC
CASSLGTGEYEQYF
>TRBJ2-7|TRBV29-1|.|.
TGCAGCGTCGTAGACTACTACGAGCAGTACTTC
CSVVDYYEQYF
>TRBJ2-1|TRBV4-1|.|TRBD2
TGCGCCAGCAGCCATTGGACTAGCATGTCCTACAATGAGCAGTTCTTC
CASSHWTSMSYNEQFF
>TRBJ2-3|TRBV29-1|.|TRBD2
TGCAGCGTTGTTGGGGGGTCTGCGGGAGGGCCGGGCACAGATACGCAGTATTTT
CSVVGGSAGGPGTDTQYF
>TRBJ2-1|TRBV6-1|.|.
TGTGCCAGCAGTGAGGTCTCCCTAGATCGGTTCTTC
CASSEVSLDRFF
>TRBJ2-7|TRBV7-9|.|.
TGTGCCAGCAGCTTAGATCCGGCAGTCTACGAGCAGTACTTC
CASSLDPAVYEQYF
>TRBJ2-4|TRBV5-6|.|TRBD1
TGTGCCAGCAGTACCGGGACAGGGGGCGGGCAGTACTTC
CASSTGTGGGQYF
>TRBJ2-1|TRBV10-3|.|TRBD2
TGTGCCATCAGTGAGGAGGCTAGCGGATACTACAATGAGCAGTTCTTC
CAISEEASGYYNEQFF
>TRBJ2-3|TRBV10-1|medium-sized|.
TGCGCCAGCAGTGAGTCGCCAGCAGCCACAGATACGCAGTATTTT
CASSESPAATDTQYF
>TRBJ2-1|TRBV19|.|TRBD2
TGTGCCAGCGGGAACGTAGCGGGAAGGTGGCATGAGCAGTTCTTC
CASGNVAGRWHEQFF
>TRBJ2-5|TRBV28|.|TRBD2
TGTGCCAGCAGTCTCACCTGGAGTAGCGGGAGCGGCGAGACCCAGTACTTC
CASSLTWSSGSGETQYF
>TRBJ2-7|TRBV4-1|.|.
TGCGCCAGCAGCCAAGGAGAACAGGGTTTGGAGGCCTACGAGCAGTACTTC
CASSQGEQGLEAYEQYF
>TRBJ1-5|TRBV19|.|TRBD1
TGTGCCAGTAGTATTCCTCCGGGACAGGGGAATCAGCCCCAGCATTTT
CASSIPPGQGNQPQHF
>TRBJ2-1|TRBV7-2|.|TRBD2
TGTGCCAGCAGCTTAGTTGGTGGGGGGGATGAGCAGTTCTTC
CASSLVGGGDEQFF